This note documents a single T cell receptor (beta chain) sequence. Assay used: immunoSEQ multiplex PCR; TCRdb lists only in-frame clones, some missing. The data contain 350,000 to 500,000 clones, roughly nine tenths of them singletons. The germline V and J ends were trimmed by 3 bases and 6 bases, with 12 bases remaining between them. The CDR3 runs 14 residues. The germline gives CDR1 WSHSY, CDR2 SAAADI. The sample originates from a study of Ad26.COV2.S vaccination and SARS-CoV-2 variants. Treatment denoted: 15 to 20 received Ad26.COV2.S at low or high dose, single or two shots; several received placebo; per-sample allocation not given. Day 63 after the first vaccine or placebo injection was the time point for sampling.

The source is a person aged 18-65 years who received the Ad26.COV2.S COVID-19 vaccine or a placebo. The starting material was peripheral blood, obtained in a trial of Ad26.COV2.S vaccine versus placebo. This chain links TRBV10-2 with TRBJ2-1; no clear D. The CDR3 here is CASSDVLVGNEQFF. The CDR3, as DNA: TGCGCCAGCAGTGATGTCTTGGTGGGCAATGAGCAGTTCTTC.